This TCR beta chain emerged from a study of CD8 T cells in Susac syndrome. Study background: The Susac syndrome patients were therapy-naive, on corticosteroids, or on intravenous immunoglobulin alone at blood draw.

A quantity of roughly 0.5 to 1 ug RNA underwent reverse transcription using random hexamers. TCRdb reprocessed the immunoSEQ multiplex PCR reads with MiXCR, giving one entry per CDR3 protein. The sample yields fewer than 95,000 distinct CDR3 sequences, 95% to 97% seen once. This sequence originates from a human donor with Susac syndrome. Input material: CD8+ T cells from PBMCs.

CDR3 residues: CAWSSVNTEAFF. The CDR3 DNA follows: TGTGCCTGGAGCTCAGTGAACACTGAAGCTTTCTTT. The V gene is TRBV30, the J gene TRBJ1-1; D is uncertain. V shed 3 bases and J shed 0 bases, with 5 bases lying between them. Per the germline V gene, CDR1 is GTSNPN and CDR2 is SVGIG (reference sequence). The CDR3 spans 12 residues.